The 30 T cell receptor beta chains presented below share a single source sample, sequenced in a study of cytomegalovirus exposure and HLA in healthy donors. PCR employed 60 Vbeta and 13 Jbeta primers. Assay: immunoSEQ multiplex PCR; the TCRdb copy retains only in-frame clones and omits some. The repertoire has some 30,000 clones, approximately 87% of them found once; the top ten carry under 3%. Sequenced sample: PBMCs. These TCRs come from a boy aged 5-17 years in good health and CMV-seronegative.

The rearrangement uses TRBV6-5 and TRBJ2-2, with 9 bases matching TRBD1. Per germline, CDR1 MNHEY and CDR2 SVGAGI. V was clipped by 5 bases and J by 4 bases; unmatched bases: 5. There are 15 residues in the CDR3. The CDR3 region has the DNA TGTGCCAGCAGTCCCGGGACAGGGATCACCGGGGAGCTGTTTTTT. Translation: CASSPGTGITGELFF.

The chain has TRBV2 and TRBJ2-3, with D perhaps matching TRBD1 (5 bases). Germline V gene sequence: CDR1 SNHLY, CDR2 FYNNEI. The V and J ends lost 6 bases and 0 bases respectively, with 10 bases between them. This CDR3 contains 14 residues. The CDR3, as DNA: TGTGCCAGCAGCCTTCAGGGAAGCACAGATACGCAGTATTTT. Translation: CASSLQGSTDTQYF.

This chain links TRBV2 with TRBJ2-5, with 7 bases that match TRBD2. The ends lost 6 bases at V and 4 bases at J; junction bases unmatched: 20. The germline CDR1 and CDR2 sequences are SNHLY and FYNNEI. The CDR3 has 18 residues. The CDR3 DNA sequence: TGTGCCAGCAGAGCAGAAATATCGGGGAGGGCCTCGGTAGAGACCCAGTACTTC. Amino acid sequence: CASRAEISGRASVETQYF.

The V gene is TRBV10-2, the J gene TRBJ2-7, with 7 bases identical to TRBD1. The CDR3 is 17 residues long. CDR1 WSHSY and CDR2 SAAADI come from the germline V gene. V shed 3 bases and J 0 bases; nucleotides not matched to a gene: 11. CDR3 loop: CASSDWDSFYSSYEQYF. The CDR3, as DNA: TGCGCCAGCAGTGACTGGGACAGTTTTTACAGCTCCTACGAGCAGTACTTC.

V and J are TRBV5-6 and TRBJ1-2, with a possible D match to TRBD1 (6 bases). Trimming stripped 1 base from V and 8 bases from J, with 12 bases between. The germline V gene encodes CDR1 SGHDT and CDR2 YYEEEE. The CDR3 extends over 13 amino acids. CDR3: CASSLYRAGGYTF. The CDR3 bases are TGTGCCAGCAGCTTGTACAGGGCCGGGGGCTACACCTTC.

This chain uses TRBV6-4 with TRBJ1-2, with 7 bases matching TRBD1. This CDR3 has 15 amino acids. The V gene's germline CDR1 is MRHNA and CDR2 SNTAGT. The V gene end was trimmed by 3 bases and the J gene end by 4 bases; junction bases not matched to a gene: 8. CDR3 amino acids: CASSERGGASYGYTF. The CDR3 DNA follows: TGTGCCAGCAGTGAGAGAGGGGGCGCATCCTATGGCTACACCTTC.

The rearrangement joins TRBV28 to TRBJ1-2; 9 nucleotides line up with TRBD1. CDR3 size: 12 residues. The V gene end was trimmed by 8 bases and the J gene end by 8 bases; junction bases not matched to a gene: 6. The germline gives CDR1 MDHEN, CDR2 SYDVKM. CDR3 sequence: CASYGTGQGYTF. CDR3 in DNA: TGTGCCAGCTATGGGACAGGGCAAGGCTACACCTTC.

CDR3 amino acids: CASTLGASGGTDTQYF. The DNA for the CDR3 is TGCGCCAGCACTTTGGGGGCTAGCGGGGGGACAGATACGCAGTATTTT. The chain has TRBV5-1 and TRBJ2-3; TRBD2 matches at 11 bases. With V trimmed by 6 bases and J by 3 bases, 9 bases remained unmatched. The germline V gene has CDR1 SGHRS and CDR2 YFSETQ. The CDR3 runs 16 residues.

The CDR3: CASTLAGGPVNEQFF. The CDR3 nucleotides are TGTGCCAGCACGTTAGCGGGGGGGCCTGTCAATGAGCAGTTCTTC. J is TRBJ2-1 and V is TRBV27; 11 bases align to TRBD2. V dropped 7 bases and J dropped 6; count of bases not matched to a gene: 8. CDR1 and CDR2 (germline): MNHEY, SMNVEV (reference sequence). The CDR3 covers 15 residues.

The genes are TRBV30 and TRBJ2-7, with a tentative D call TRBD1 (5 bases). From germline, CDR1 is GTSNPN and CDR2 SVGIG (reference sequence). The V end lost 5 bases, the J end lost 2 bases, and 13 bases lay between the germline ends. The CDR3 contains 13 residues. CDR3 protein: CAWAQTATYEQYF. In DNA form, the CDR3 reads TGTGCCTGGGCACAGACAGCGACCTACGAGCAGTACTTC.

For the CDR3, the DNA is TGCGCCAGCAGCCCTCGGGCAGGGGAGTTCTACGAGCAGTACTTC. This encodes CASSPRAGEFYEQYF. The chain recombines TRBV4-1 with TRBJ2-7, with D maybe TRBD1 (6 bases). The CDR3 contains 15 residues. Trimming shortened V by 4 bases and J by 3 bases, and 16 bases separated the two germline ends. CDR1 and CDR2 from the germline V gene are MGHRA and YSYEKL.

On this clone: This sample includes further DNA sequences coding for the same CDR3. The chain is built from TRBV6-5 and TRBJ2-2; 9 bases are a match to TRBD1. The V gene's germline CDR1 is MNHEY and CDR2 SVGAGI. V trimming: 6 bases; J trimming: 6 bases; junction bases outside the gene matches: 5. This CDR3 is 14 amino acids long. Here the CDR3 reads CASSFRTGAGELFF. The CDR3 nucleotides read TGTGCCAGCAGCTTTAGGACAGGGGCCGGGGAGCTGTTTTTT.

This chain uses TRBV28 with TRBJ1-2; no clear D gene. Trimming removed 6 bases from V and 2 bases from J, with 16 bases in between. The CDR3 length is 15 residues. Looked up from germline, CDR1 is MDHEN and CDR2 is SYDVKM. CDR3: CASRSGFTRNYGYTF. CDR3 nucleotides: TGTGCCAGCAGATCCGGGTTTACTCGAAACTATGGCTACACCTTC.

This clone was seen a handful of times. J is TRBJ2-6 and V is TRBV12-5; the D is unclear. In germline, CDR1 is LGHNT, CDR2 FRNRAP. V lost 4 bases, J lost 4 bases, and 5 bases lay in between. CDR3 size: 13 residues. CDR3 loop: CASGSLGANVLTF. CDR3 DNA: TGTGCTAGTGGTTCCCTGGGGGCCAACGTCCTGACTTTC.

The CDR3 here is CASSPRGETNEKLFF. In DNA, the CDR3 is TGTGCCAGCTCCCCGCGAGGTGAAACTAATGAAAAACTGTTTTTT. V is TRBV18 and J is TRBJ1-4; D ambiguous. Germline CDR1 reads KGHSH; CDR2 reads LQKENI. The CDR3 is 15 residues long. The germline V and J ends were trimmed by 6 bases and 1 base, with 12 bases remaining between them.

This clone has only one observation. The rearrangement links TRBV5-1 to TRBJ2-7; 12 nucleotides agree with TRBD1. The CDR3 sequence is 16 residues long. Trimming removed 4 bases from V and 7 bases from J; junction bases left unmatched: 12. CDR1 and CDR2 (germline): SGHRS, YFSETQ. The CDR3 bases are TGCGCCAGCAGCGGGGACCTGGGACAGGGGGCTAATGAGCAGTACTTC. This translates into CASSGDLGQGANEQYF.

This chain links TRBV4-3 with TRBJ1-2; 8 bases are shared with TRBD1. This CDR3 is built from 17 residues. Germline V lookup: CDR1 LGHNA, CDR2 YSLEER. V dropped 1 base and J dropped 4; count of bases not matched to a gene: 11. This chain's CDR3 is CASSQGGQEGNFYGYTF. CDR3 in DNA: TGCGCCAGCAGCCAAGGGGGACAGGAAGGGAATTTCTATGGCTACACCTTC.

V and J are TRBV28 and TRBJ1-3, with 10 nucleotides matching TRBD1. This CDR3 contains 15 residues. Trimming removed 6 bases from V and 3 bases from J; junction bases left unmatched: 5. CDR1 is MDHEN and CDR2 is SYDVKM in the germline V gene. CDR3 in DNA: TGTGCCAGCAGGTCGACAGGGGGCGGTGGAAACACCATATATTTT. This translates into CASRSTGGGGNTIYF.

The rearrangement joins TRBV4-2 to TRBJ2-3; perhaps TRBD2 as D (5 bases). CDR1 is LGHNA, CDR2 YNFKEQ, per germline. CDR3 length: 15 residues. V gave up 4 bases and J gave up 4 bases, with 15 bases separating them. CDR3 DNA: TGTGCCAGCAGCCCGGGGAGTAAAAAGGCAGATACGCAGTATTTT. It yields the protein CASSPGSKKADTQYF.

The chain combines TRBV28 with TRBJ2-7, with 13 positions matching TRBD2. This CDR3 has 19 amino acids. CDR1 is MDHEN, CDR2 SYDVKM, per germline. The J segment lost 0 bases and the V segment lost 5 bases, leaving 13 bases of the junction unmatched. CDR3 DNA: TGTGCCAGCAGTCCTTTACCGACGACTAGCGGGGGGTACTCCTACGAGCAGTACTTC. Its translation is CASSPLPTTSGGYSYEQYF.

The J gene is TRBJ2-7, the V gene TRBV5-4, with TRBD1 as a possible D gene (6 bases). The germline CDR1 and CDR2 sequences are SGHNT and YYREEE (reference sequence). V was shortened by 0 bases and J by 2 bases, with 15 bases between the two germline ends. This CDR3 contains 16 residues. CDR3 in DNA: TGTGCCAGCAGCTTGGCCCCAACGGACAGAACCTACGAGCAGTACTTC. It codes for CASSLAPTDRTYEQYF. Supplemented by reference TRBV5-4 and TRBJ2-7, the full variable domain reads ETGVTQSPTHLIKTRGQQVTLRCSSQSGHNTVSWYQQALGQGPQFIFQYYREEENGRGNFPPRFSGLQFPNYSSELNVNALELDDSALYLCASSLAPTDRTYEQYFGPGTRLTVT.

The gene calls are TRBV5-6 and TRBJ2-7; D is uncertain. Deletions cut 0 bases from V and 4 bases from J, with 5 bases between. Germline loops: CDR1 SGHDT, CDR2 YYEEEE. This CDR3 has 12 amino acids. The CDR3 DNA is TGTGCCAGCAGCTTGGACCTATACGAGCAGTACTTC. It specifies CASSLDLYEQYF.

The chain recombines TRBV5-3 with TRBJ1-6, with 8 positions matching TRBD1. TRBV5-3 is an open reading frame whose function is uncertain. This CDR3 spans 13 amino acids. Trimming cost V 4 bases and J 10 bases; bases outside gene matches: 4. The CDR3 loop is CARSRQGSSPLHF. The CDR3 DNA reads TGTGCCAGAAGCCGACAGGGGAGCTCACCCCTCCACTTT.

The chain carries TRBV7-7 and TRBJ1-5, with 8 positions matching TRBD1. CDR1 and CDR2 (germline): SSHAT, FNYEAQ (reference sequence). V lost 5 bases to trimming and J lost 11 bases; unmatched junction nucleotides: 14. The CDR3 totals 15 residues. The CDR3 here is CASSLQDRERAAQHF. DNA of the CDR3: TGTGCCAGCAGCCTTCAGGACAGGGAAAGGGCGGCCCAGCATTTT. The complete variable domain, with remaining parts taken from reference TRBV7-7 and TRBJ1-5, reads GAGVSQSPRYKVTKRGQDVTLRCDPISSHATLYWYQQALGQGPEFLTYFNYEAQPDKSGLPSDRFSAERPEGSISTLTIQRTEQRDSAMYRCASSLQDRERAAQHFGDGTRLSIL.

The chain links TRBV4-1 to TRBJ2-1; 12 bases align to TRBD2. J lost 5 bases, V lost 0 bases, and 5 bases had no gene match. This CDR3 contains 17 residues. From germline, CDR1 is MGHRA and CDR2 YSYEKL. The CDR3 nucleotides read TGCGCCAGCAGCCAAGACCTTACTAGCGGGGGGAACAATGAGCAGTTCTTC. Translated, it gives CASSQDLTSGGNNEQFF.

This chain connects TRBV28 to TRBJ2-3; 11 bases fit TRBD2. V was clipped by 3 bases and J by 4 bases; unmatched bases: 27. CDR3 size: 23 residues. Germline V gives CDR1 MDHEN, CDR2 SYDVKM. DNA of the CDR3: TGTGCCAGCAGTTTTACCCCAAATCCCCCCCTCGTCATTAGCGGGGGGGGCCCAGATACGCAGTATTTT. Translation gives CASSFTPNPPLVISGGGPDTQYF.

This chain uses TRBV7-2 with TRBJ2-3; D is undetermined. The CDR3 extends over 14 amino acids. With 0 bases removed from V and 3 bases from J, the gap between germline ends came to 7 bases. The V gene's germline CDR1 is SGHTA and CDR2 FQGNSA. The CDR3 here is CASSLARVTDTQYF. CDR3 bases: TGTGCCAGCAGCTTAGCCCGGGTTACAGATACGCAGTATTTT.

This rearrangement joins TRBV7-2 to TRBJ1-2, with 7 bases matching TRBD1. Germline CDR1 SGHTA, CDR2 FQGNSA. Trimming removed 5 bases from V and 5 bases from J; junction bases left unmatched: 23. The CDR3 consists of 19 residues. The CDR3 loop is CASSQTGRRYSVRGYGYTF. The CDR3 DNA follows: TGTGCCAGCAGCCAGACAGGGAGGAGATACTCCGTCCGGGGGTATGGCTACACCTTC.

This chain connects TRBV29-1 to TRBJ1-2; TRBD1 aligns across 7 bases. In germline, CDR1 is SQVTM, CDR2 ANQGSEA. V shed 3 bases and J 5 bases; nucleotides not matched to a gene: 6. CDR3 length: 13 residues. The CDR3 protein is CSVDRGSYYGYTF. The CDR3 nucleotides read TGCAGCGTTGACAGGGGGAGCTATTATGGCTACACCTTC.

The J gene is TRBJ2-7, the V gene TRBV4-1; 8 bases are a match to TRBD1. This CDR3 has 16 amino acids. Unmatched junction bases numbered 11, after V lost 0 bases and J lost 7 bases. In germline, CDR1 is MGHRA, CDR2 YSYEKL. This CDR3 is CASSQEPGQAVGEQYF. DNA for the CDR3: TGCGCCAGCAGCCAAGAACCGGGACAGGCCGTGGGGGAGCAGTACTTC.